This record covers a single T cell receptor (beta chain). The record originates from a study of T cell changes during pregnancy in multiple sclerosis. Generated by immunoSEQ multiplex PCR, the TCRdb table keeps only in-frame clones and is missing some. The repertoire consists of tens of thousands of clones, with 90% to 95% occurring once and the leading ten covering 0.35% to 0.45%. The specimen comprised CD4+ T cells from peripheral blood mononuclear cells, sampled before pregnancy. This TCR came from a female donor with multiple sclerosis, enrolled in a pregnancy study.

The CDR3 DNA follows: TGTGCTAGTGGTTTGGCCGGGGGACAGGGGAGCTCCTACGAGCAGTACTTC. This encodes CASGLAGGQGSSYEQYF. This chain connects TRBV12-5 to TRBJ2-7, with 10 bases aligning to TRBD1. Germline CDR1 is LGHNT and CDR2 is FRNRAP. The CDR3 is 17 amino acids. Germline trimming cut 1 base from V and 0 bases from J; bases unmatched to any gene: 6.